Here is one T cell receptor beta chain with its context. Its antigen is undetermined. PCR was performed using 60 Vbeta and 13 Jbeta primers. Profiled with immunoSEQ multiplex PCR; TCRdb holds only in-frame clones, not every one. Here the sample spans approximately 110,000 clones, 79% being singletons. The sample comes from a study of cytomegalovirus exposure and HLA in healthy donors. Background on the study: Unique TCRs numbering some 93 million, obtained from HLA-typed donors, made up an early data release. Notes on the study in general: Exclusion applied to some V segments, including TRBV6-2 and TRBV6-3, as they were indistinguishable. TCR beta chains numbering some 160 were designated cytomegalovirus-associated.

Healthy donors of bone marrow made up the group. The CDR3 loop spans 13 amino acids. Looked up from germline, CDR1 is SGDLS and CDR2 is YYNGEE. Trimming removed 3 bases from V and 6 bases from J, with 12 bases in between. The sample consisted of PBMCs. This sequence originates from a woman in her thirties or forties in good health and CMV-seronegative. The J gene is TRBJ1-2, the V gene TRBV9, with a tentative D call TRBD1 (5 bases). CDR3 DNA sequence: TGTGCCAGCAGCGCAACTCAGGGAAATGGCTACACCTTC. Translated: CASSATQGNGYTF.